This T cell receptor (beta chain) was observed in a study of CD8 T cells in ankylosing spondylitis. Trimming cost V 7 bases and J 5 bases, with 24 bases left between them. Germline values: CDR1 MNHNS, CDR2 SASEGT. This CDR3 spans 17 amino acids. Generation of TCR beta libraries employed quantitative 5'-RACE incorporating molecular barcodes. TCRdb used MiXCR to reprocess the 5' RACE reads, holding one entry per CDR3 protein. The repertoire holds 100,000 to 150,000 distinct CDR3 sequences, with approximately 13% as singletons. This clonotype was recorded many times. Its antigen remains unidentified. Study outcomes and limitations: A TCR beta motif made of several highly homologous variants seemed typical of ankylosing spondylitis blood. There was reportedly significant enrichment of clones that were disease-linked in matched ankylosing spondylitis synovial fluid. In reactive arthritis synovial fluid and blood, some motif variants had been reported before.

The sequence came from a female donor with ankylosing spondylitis or in good health (not recorded which). The sequenced material came from blood, either unsorted or a sorted T cell fraction (not recorded which). The chain is built from TRBV6-1 and TRBJ2-1; D may correspond to TRBD1 or TRBD2 (5 bases each). The CDR3 DNA is TGTGCCAGCAACAAACCGGGACCCCGGCTAGGTCACAATGAGCAGTTCTTC. It encodes CASNKPGPRLGHNEQFF.